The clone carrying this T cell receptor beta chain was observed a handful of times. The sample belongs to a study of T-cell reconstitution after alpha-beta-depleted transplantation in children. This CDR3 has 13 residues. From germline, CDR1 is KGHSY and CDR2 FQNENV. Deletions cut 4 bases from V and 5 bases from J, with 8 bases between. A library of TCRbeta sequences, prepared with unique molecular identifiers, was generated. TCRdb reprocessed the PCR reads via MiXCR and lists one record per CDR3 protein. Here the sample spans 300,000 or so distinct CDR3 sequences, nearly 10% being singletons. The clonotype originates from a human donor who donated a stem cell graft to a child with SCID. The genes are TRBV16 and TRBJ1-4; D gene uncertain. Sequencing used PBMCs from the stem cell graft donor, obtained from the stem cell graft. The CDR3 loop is CASSPSWNEKLFF. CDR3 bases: TGTGCCAGCAGCCCGAGCTGGAATGAAAAACTGTTTTTT. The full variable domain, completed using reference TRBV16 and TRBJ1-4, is GEEVAQTPKHLVRGEGQKAKLYCAPIKGHSYVFWYQQVLKNEFKFLISFQNENVFDETGMPKERFSAKCLPNSPCSLEIQATKLEDSAVYFCASSPSWNEKLFFGSGTQLSVL.